The 14 T cell receptor beta chains listed next were all sequenced from one sample in a study of metastatic and nonmetastatic thyroid tumors. With MiXCR, TCRdb reprocessed the PCR reads. Of some 30,000 clones listed, under 14% are singletons. Patients were all untreated before their thyroid surgery. Sequences were obtained from blood. All receptors derive from a female donor with papillary thyroid cancer or a benign thyroid nodule (not recorded which). Some clones in this sample may be carry-over from other donors' samples.

The chain joins TRBV11-1 to TRBJ2-1, with 8 bases that match TRBD2. Germline values: CDR1 SGHAT, CDR2 FQDESV (reference sequence). The CDR3 has 15 amino acids. J lost 9 bases, V lost 5 bases, and 12 bases had no gene match. The CDR3 is CASSTLSGAFSEQFF. CDR3 bases: TGTGCCAGCAGCACCCTTAGCGGGGCGTTTTCTGAGCAGTTCTTC.

This clone was detected a few times. The chain combines TRBV11-2 with TRBJ1-2; TRBD1 matches 12 bases. J was trimmed by 10 bases and V by 6 bases; bases with no gene match: 6. CDR3 length: 13 amino acids. Looked up from germline, CDR1 is SGHAT and CDR2 is FQNNGV. The CDR3, as DNA: TGTGCCAGCAGATCCGGGACAGGGGGCGACTACACCTTC. It yields the protein CASRSGTGGDYTF.

This clone has at least ten counts. This chain connects TRBV6-1 to TRBJ2-1, with D hard to call. Germline lookup yields CDR1 MNHNS and CDR2 SASEGT. Trimming stripped 5 bases from V and 7 bases from J, with 9 bases between. The CDR3 is made up of 12 amino acids. DNA for the CDR3: TGTGCCAGCAGTTTAACTCAGAATGAGCAGTTCTTC. The encoded protein is CASSLTQNEQFF.

Turning to this clone: An end of the junction does not agree with germline; a read error may underlie this. The chain has TRBV5-1 and TRBJ2-3; the D gene is possibly TRBD2 (6 bases). CDR3 size: 17 residues. The germline V gene encodes CDR1 SGHRS and CDR2 YFSETQ. The CDR3 region has the DNA TGCGCCAGCAGCTTGGGGTCTAGCGTGAGGGCCACAGATACGCAGTATTTC. Translated, it gives CASSLGSSVRATDTQYF.

Worth noting for this clone: At one end the junction does not follow the germline gene, possibly because of a read error. The CDR3 nucleotides read TGCGCCAGCAGGCTCGGGACCACCTACGAGCAGTACTTC. Residues: CASRLGTTYEQYF. This chain links TRBV5-4 with TRBJ2-7; the D gene could be TRBD1 or TRBD2 (5 bases each). Germline V gene data show CDR1 as SGHNT and CDR2 as YYREEE (reference sequence). The CDR3 length is 13 residues.

This clone appeared many times. The chain has TRBV6-6 and TRBJ2-3; D call uncertain. CDR1 is MNHNY and CDR2 is SVGAGI in the germline V gene (reference sequence). Trimming removed 2 bases at V and 2 bases at J, with 14 bases between. There are 16 residues in the CDR3. The CDR3 spells CASSYQGPEYTDTQYF. DNA for the CDR3: TGTGCCAGCAGTTACCAAGGTCCAGAGTACACAGATACGCAGTATTTT.

In its sample, this clone was seen many times. V usage is TRBV5-1 and J usage is TRBJ2-1; D is unclear. Trimming removed 0 bases at V and 10 bases at J, with 11 bases between. This CDR3 spans 13 amino acids. CDR1 is SGHRS and CDR2 is YFSETQ in the germline V gene. The CDR3 DNA sequence: TGCGCCAGCAGCTTGGTACAACCACGGGAGCAGTTCTTC. Its translation is CASSLVQPREQFF.

This clone was detected only a few times. Additional DNA sequences in this sample encode the identical CDR3. V is TRBV2 and J is TRBJ2-3; D not certain. The CDR3 totals 14 residues. V shed 6 bases and J shed 0 bases, with 10 bases lying between them. Germline V gene lookup returns CDR1 SNHLY and CDR2 FYNNEI. DNA for the CDR3: TGTGCCAGCAGCAGAGGTTTTAGCACAGATACGCAGTATTTT. It translates to CASSRGFSTDTQYF.

The chain combines TRBV7-9 with TRBJ2-1; unclear D gene. Germline CDR1 is SEHNR and CDR2 is FQNEAQ (reference sequence). The V and J ends lost 5 bases and 13 bases respectively, with 18 bases between them. The CDR3 runs 13 residues. The CDR3 loop reads CASSPAVRGYQFF. The CDR3, as DNA: TGTGCCAGCAGCCCGGCGGTACGAGGTTATCAGTTCTTC.

This clone appeared many times. This chain joins TRBV27 and TRBJ2-7; no clear D gene. This CDR3 has 13 amino acids. Germline V gives CDR1 MNHEY, CDR2 SMNVEV (reference sequence). Trimming pared 6 bases from V and 3 bases from J, leaving 12 bases between. CDR3 sequence: CASRRNENYEQYF. In DNA form, the CDR3 reads TGTGCCAGCAGGCGGAATGAGAACTACGAGCAGTACTTC.

This clone showed up many times. The chain links TRBV4-3 to TRBJ2-1; D not resolved. The CDR3 runs 14 residues. Deletions cut 5 bases from V and 5 bases from J, with 13 bases between. The germline V gene encodes CDR1 LGHNA and CDR2 YSLEER. The CDR3 here is CASSSWATNNEQFF. DNA for the CDR3: TGCGCCAGCAGCAGCTGGGCCACTAACAATGAGCAGTTCTTC.

The CDR3 DNA reads as TGTGCCAGCAGTGAAAGGTCCTGGGGAGAGAAGTTCTTC. It yields the protein CASSERSWGEKFF. The chain carries TRBV6-4 and TRBJ2-1; possibly TRBD2 for D (5 bases). The ends were cut back, 3 bases at V and 14 bases at J, with 17 bases in the middle. The CDR3 has 13 amino acids. Germline values: CDR1 MRHNA, CDR2 SNTAGT.

This clone was recorded many times. The chain couples TRBV19 to TRBJ1-2; tentatively, D is TRBD1 (5 bases). V gave up 8 bases and J gave up 0 bases, with 13 bases separating them. The CDR3 totals 14 residues. Germline V gene lookup returns CDR1 LNHDA and CDR2 SQIVND (reference sequence). The CDR3 coding sequence is TGTGCCAGTTCACCCGGGGGAGCTAACTATGGCTACACCTTC. This encodes CASSPGGANYGYTF.

This clone was seen ten or more times. This chain's CDR3 is CASSLDGSSYEQYF. The CDR3 nucleotides read TGTGCCAGCAGTTTGGACGGTAGCTCCTACGAGCAGTACTTC. The chain couples TRBV12-3 or TRBV12-4 to TRBJ2-7; no firm D call. The germline V and J ends were trimmed by 3 bases and 0 bases, with 9 bases remaining between them. CDR3 length: 14 residues.